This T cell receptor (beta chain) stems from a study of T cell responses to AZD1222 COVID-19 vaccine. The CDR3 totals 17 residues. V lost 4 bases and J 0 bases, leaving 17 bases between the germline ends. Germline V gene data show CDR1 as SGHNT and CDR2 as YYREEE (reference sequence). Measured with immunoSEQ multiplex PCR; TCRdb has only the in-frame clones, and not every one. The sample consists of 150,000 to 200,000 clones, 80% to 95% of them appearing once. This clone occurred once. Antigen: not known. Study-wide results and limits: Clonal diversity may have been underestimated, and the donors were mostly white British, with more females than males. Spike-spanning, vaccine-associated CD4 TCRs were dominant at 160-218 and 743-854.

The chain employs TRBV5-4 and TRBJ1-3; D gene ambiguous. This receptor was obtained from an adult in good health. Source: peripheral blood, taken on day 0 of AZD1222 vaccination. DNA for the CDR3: TGTGCCAGCAGCAGCCCCGGGCCTACCGACTCTGGAAACACCATATATTTT. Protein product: CASSSPGPTDSGNTIYF.